This TCR beta chain was sequenced in a study of blood T cells in healthy people across ages. Overall study findings and caveats: PBMCs left unsorted prevented a conclusive naive versus antigen-experienced comparison. TCR beta diversity per million T cells fell roughly linearly with age.

Every donor gave 8 to 10 milliliters of peripheral blood. Worth noting for this clonotype: Its cognate antigen is unknown.

Combining a sample-barcoded 5' primer with a J-beta primer mix, a second PCR ran for roughly 6 to 11 cycles. In TCRdb, the 5' RACE reads were re-called with MiXCR into one record per CDR3 protein. The sample shows about 1.6 million distinct CDR3 sequences, roughly 30% of them seen only once. Germline CDR1 reads SGHKS; CDR2 reads YYEKEE (reference sequence). With V trimmed by 8 bases and J by 0 bases, 13 bases remained unmatched. This CDR3 spans 17 amino acids. Sequencing was performed on blood. The chain combines TRBV5-5 with TRBJ1-4, with 7 bases identical to TRBD1. The sequence derives from a young woman in good health. As DNA, the CDR3 is TGTGCCAGTCATTTCCAGGGGGGGCTGGCAACTAATGAAAAACTGTTTTTT. It specifies CASHFQGGLATNEKLFF.